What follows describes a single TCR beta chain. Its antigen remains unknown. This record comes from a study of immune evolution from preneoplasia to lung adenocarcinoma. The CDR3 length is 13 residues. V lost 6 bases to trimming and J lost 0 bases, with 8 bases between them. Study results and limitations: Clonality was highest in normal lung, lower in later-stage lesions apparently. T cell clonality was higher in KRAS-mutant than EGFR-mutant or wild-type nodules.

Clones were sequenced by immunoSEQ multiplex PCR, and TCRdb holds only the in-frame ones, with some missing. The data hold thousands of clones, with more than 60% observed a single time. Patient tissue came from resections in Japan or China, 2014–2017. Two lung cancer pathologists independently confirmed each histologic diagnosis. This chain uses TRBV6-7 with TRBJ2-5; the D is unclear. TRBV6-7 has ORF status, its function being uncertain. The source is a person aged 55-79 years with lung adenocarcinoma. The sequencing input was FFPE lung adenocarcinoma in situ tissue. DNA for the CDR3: TGTGCCAGCAGAAACCAAGACCAAGAGACCCAGTACTTC. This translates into CASRNQDQETQYF.